This T cell receptor beta chain originates from a study of cytomegalovirus exposure and HLA in healthy donors. Trimming took 7 bases from V and 3 from J, leaving 13 bases between them. Germline V gene sequence: CDR1 MNHEY, CDR2 SVGAGI. This CDR3 has 13 amino acids. Primers for the PCR totalled 60 Vbeta and 13 Jbeta. Measured with immunoSEQ multiplex PCR; TCRdb has only the in-frame clones, and not every one. The sample carries over 55,000 clones, 70% recorded once. This clone was picked up one time. The sequence was collected from a woman between 45 and 65 years old in good health and CMV-seropositive. Input material: PBMCs. The chain joins TRBV6-5 to TRBJ2-7; perhaps TRBD1 as D (6 bases). CDR3 sequence (DNA): TGTGCCAGCATTTCGACAGGAAACTACGAGCAGTACTTC. Residues: CASISTGNYEQYF.